Sequencing of this TCR beta chain was carried out in a study of blood T cell repertoires in COVID-19. Study at large: There were acute and convalescent COVID-19 samples, and they came from the United States, Italy and Spain. T cells, B-cell-depleted T cells, or PBMCs supplied cDNA or gDNA.

This clone occurred once. The CDR3 has 15 residues. The V end lost 1 base, the J end lost 1 base, and 10 bases lay between the germline ends. From germline, CDR1 is SGHRS and CDR2 YFSETQ. Per the original methods: Counts of nucleated cells, estimated from reference gene primer amplification, were obtained. The table came from immunoSEQ multiplex PCR; TCRdb's copy has only in-frame clones and leaves some out. That table supplies the V and J calls and clone size; D and trimming were determined from the DNA. The table has roughly 250,000 clones, roughly four fifths seen once; the top ten hold around 12%.

The sequenced sample was peripheral blood. The sequence derives from a woman aged 60-75 years with active or convalescent COVID-19. The chain combines TRBV5-1 with TRBJ2-3, with D possibly matching TRBD1 (6 bases). The CDR3 reads CASSLLGGGTDTQYF. Here the CDR3 DNA reads TGCGCCAGCAGCTTGTTAGGGGGAGGCACAGATACGCAGTATTTT.